The 7 T cell receptor beta chains presented below share a single source sample, sequenced in a study of T-cell reconstitution after alpha-beta-depleted transplantation in children. The library targeted TCRbeta and was prepared with unique molecular identifiers. MiXCR, applied by TCRdb to the PCR reads, yields one record per CDR3 protein. The profile shows some 640,000 distinct CDR3 sequences, roughly 17% of them singletons. The input for sequencing was PBMCs from the stem cell graft donor, taken from the stem cell graft. Every receptor here comes from a human donor who donated a stem cell graft to a child with acute myeloid leukemia.

As concerns this clonotype: One end of the junction is discordant with germline, which a read error may explain. The genes are TRBV5-5 and TRBJ2-4, with D unresolved. Germline CDR1 reads SGHKS; CDR2 reads YYEKEE (reference sequence). CDR3 length: 12 residues. CDR3 nucleotides: TGTGCCAGCAGCTTCCAGGAAAACTTTCAGTACTTC. Its protein is CASSFQENFQYF.

With respect to this clonotype: The junction does not match germline at one end; this may be a read error. The chain joins TRBV7-2 to TRBJ1-1, with D unresolved. CDR1 is SGHTA, CDR2 FQGNSA, per germline. This CDR3 is 13 amino acids long. The chain's CDR3 is CASSLLRNAEAFF. The CDR3 DNA follows: TGTGCCAGCAGCTTACTCAGGAACGCTGAAGCTTTCTTT.

The chain links TRBV6-2 or TRBV6-3 to TRBJ2-3; D gene ambiguous. The V end lost 2 bases, the J end lost 5 bases, and 14 bases lay between the germline ends. Per germline, CDR1 MNHEY and CDR2 SVGEGT. The CDR3 spans 15 residues. DNA of the CDR3: TGTGCCAGCAGTTACCTCCCGGGCCGTATAGATACGCAGTATTTT. As protein: CASSYLPGRIDTQYF.

V usage is TRBV11-2 and J usage is TRBJ2-5; unclear D gene. Germline CDR1 is SGHAT and CDR2 is FQNNGV. The ends were cut back, 2 bases at V and 6 bases at J, with 10 bases in the middle. This CDR3 contains 13 residues. The CDR3 DNA follows: TGTGCCAGCAGCTTACGGCCCTACCAGACCCAGTACTTC. Amino acid sequence: CASSLRPYQTQYF. The full variable domain, completed using reference TRBV11-2 and TRBJ2-5, is EAGVAQSPRYKIIEKRQSVAFWCNPISGHATLYWYQQILGQGPKLLIQFQNNGVVDDSQLPKDRFSAERLKGVDSTLKIQPAKLEDSAVYLCASSLRPYQTQYFGPGTRLLVL.

This clonotype was counted at least ten times. The V gene is TRBV13, the J gene TRBJ1-1; D is ambiguous. The germline V gene encodes CDR1 PRHDT and CDR2 FYEKMQ (reference sequence). This CDR3 spans 13 amino acids. Trimming took 5 bases from V and 4 from J, leaving 11 bases between them. In DNA, the CDR3 is TGTGCCAGCAGCAAAGGAGATCTCACTGAAGCTTTCTTT. This encodes CASSKGDLTEAFF.

The chain couples TRBV7-9 to TRBJ1-1, with D possibly being TRBD1 (5 bases). The length of the CDR3 is 15 residues. V lost 0 bases and J lost 1, with 9 bases in between. Germline CDR1 reads SEHNR; CDR2 reads FQNEAQ (reference sequence). CDR3 sequence reads: CASSLAGGPNTEAFF. CDR3 DNA sequence: TGTGCCAGCAGCTTAGCGGGGGGACCGAACACTGAAGCTTTCTTT.

The V gene is TRBV20-1, the J gene TRBJ2-2; no firm D call. The CDR3 runs 13 residues. Trimming stripped 7 bases from V and 4 bases from J, with 13 bases between. The germline gives CDR1 DFQATT, CDR2 SNEGSKA (reference sequence). The CDR3 protein is CSVQGIGTGELFF. The CDR3 DNA reads as TGCAGTGTACAAGGGATTGGCACCGGGGAGCTGTTTTTT.